The 31 T cell receptor beta chains in this list originate from one sample, sequenced in a study of OX40 agonist ivuxolimab in advanced cancers. Clones were sequenced by immunoSEQ multiplex PCR, and TCRdb holds only the in-frame ones, with some missing. The profile shows approximately 40,000 clones, about 90% of them singletons. The sequenced sample was CD4+ or CD8+ T cells sorted from blood, obtained in a trial of the OX40 agonist ivuxolimab. The origin of the receptors is an adult with an advanced solid tumor such as melanoma, head and neck, liver or kidney cancer.

The chain is built from TRBV19 and TRBJ1-1, with unresolved D. Germline CDR1 reads LNHDA; CDR2 reads SQIVND (reference sequence). The V gene lost 2 bases and the J gene lost 6 bases, with 10 bases spanning the gap. The CDR3 covers 13 residues. CDR3 coding DNA: TGTGCCAGTAGTATATGGAGTGGGTCTGAAGCTTTCTTT. It is translated as CASSIWSGSEAFF.

The chain's CDR3 is CASSDPAGRRGQVWTEAFF. The CDR3 DNA sequence: TGTGCCAGCAGTGACCCAGCAGGACGAAGAGGACAGGTATGGACTGAAGCTTTCTTT. V is TRBV2 and J is TRBJ1-1; 7 bases are a match to TRBD1. This CDR3 has 19 residues. Germline V gene sequence: CDR1 SNHLY, CDR2 FYNNEI. J lost 5 bases, V lost 3 bases, and 21 bases had no gene match.

The chain links TRBV11-2 to TRBJ2-7; D is perhaps TRBD2 (5 bases). V lost 1 base, J lost 4 bases, and 11 bases lay in between. The CDR3 runs 14 residues. In germline, CDR1 is SGHAT, CDR2 FQNNGV. CDR3 in DNA: TGTGCCAGCAGCTTAGCGTTCGAGGGATACGAGCAGTACGTC. This codes for CASSLAFEGYEQYV.

The chain uses TRBV11-2 and TRBJ2-5; 7 bases align to TRBD1. In germline, CDR1 is SGHAT, CDR2 FQNNGV. The CDR3 has 16 residues. The V segment lost 6 bases and the J segment 1 base; nucleotides outside the gene matches: 11. CDR3 in amino acids: CASSLQGFSLQETQYF. CDR3 nucleotide sequence: TGTGCCAGCAGTCTACAGGGGTTCAGTCTCCAAGAGACCCAGTACTTC.

The J gene is TRBJ2-2, the V gene TRBV23-1; TRBD2 matches 9 bases. TRBV23-1 counts as an open reading frame of uncertain function. V was clipped by 2 bases and J by 4 bases; unmatched bases: 5. The CDR3 runs to 16 residues. The CDR3 protein is CASSQGSGRPTGELFF. The CDR3 DNA follows: TGCGCCAGCAGTCAAGGAAGCGGGAGGCCCACCGGGGAGCTGTTTTTT.

The count of this clone is one. The chain employs TRBV7-8 and TRBJ2-1, with TRBD2 identical over 9 bases. The CDR3 spans 15 residues. The V gene end was trimmed by 6 bases and the J gene end by 0 bases; junction bases not matched to a gene: 3. Germline V gives CDR1 SGHVS, CDR2 FQNEAQ. The CDR3 DNA follows: TGTGCCAGCAGTGTTAGCGGGAGCTCCTACAATGAGCAGTTCTTC. Translating gives CASSVSGSSYNEQFF.

This clone was seen only once. The gene calls are TRBV19 and TRBJ1-1, with D unresolved. In germline, CDR1 is LNHDA, CDR2 SQIVND (reference sequence). The CDR3 sequence is 13 residues long. Trimming stripped 6 bases from V and 3 bases from J, with 11 bases between. The CDR3 DNA sequence: TGTGCCAGTAGGGGGTTCGCGGACACTGAAGCTTTCTTT. Its translation is CASRGFADTEAFF.

The CDR3 is CASSSRLAGGHEQYV. The CDR3 coding sequence is TGTGCCAGCAGCTCCAGACTAGCGGGGGGCCACGAGCAGTACGTC. The rearrangement links TRBV13 to TRBJ2-7; 13 bases align to TRBD2. Germline V gene sequence: CDR1 PRHDT, CDR2 FYEKMQ (reference sequence). The CDR3 totals 15 residues. Trimming removed 4 bases from V and 5 bases from J; junction bases left unmatched: 5.

The CDR3 spells CASSLRETYNEQFF. CDR3 nucleotides: TGCGCCAGCAGCTTGCGGGAAACCTACAATGAGCAGTTCTTC. This chain joins TRBV5-1 and TRBJ2-1, with D maybe TRBD2 (5 bases). Germline loops: CDR1 SGHRS, CDR2 YFSETQ. The CDR3 has 14 residues. Trimming took 1 base from V and 2 from J, leaving 7 bases between them.

This clone was seen a few times. The J gene is TRBJ1-1, the V gene TRBV13; D gene uncertain. V lost 6 bases to trimming and J lost 0 bases, with 11 bases between them. CDR1 is PRHDT and CDR2 is FYEKMQ in the germline V gene (reference sequence). The CDR3 covers 14 residues. The CDR3 nucleotides are TGTGCCAGCAGTCCCGAGACCGTGAACACTGAAGCTTTCTTT. It encodes CASSPETVNTEAFF.

The rearrangement uses TRBV5-1 and TRBJ1-1; 8 bases align to TRBD1. V gave up 0 bases and J gave up 6 bases; unmatched junction bases: 4. CDR3 length: 14 amino acids. Germline loops: CDR1 SGHRS, CDR2 YFSETQ. This CDR3 is CASSLAGGASEAFF. The CDR3 DNA reads as TGCGCCAGCAGCTTGGCAGGGGGCGCTTCTGAAGCTTTCTTT.

The chain carries TRBV19 and TRBJ2-2; unclear D gene. Germline V gene sequence: CDR1 LNHDA, CDR2 SQIVND (reference sequence). This CDR3 spans 12 amino acids. Trimming stripped 7 bases from V and 5 bases from J, with 8 bases between. The CDR3 nucleotides are TGTGCCAGTAAGTGGATAACCGGGGAGCTGTTTTTT. Its protein product is CASKWITGELFF.

The chain employs TRBV6-1 and TRBJ1-5; perhaps TRBD1 as D (6 bases). CDR1 and CDR2 (germline): MNHNS, SASEGT. The CDR3 length is 15 residues. V lost 2 bases, J lost 7 bases, and 15 bases lay in between. The CDR3 is CASSERQGNGQPQHF. The DNA for the CDR3 is TGTGCCAGCAGTGAAAGGCAGGGGAACGGACAGCCCCAGCATTTT.

V gene TRBV4-2 combines with J gene TRBJ2-7; weak D call: TRBD2 (6 bases). The germline V gene encodes CDR1 LGHNA and CDR2 YNFKEQ. V was trimmed by 2 bases and J by 7 bases, leaving 15 bases between them. The CDR3 runs to 14 residues. For the CDR3, the DNA is TGTGCCAGCAGCCAATCGGAGGGCCTCTCTGAGCAGTACTTC. Translation: CASSQSEGLSEQYF.

The rearrangement joins TRBV29-1 to TRBJ2-2, with 7 bases identical to TRBD1. The CDR3 length is 11 residues. The V segment lost 4 bases and the J segment 11 bases; nucleotides outside the gene matches: 4. The germline CDR1 and CDR2 sequences are SQVTM and ANQGSEA. This CDR3 is CSVGSGGELFF. CDR3 coding DNA: TGCAGCGTTGGATCAGGGGGAGAGCTGTTTTTT.

This chain links TRBV7-9 with TRBJ1-1, with 8 bases lining up with TRBD1. The CDR3 has 17 residues. The trim removed 5 bases at V and 1 base at J, leaving 12 bases unmatched. Germline V lookup: CDR1 SEHNR, CDR2 FQNEAQ (reference sequence). The CDR3 DNA is TGTGCCAGCAGCCCCTCGGACAGGGTGGTTGGGAACACTGAAGCTTTCTTT. The encoded protein is CASSPSDRVVGNTEAFF.

This chain joins TRBV15 and TRBJ2-3; possible D gene TRBD2, 6 bases. CDR3 length: 19 amino acids. The germline CDR1 and CDR2 sequences are LNHNV and YYDKDF (reference sequence). V shed 5 bases and J shed 0 bases, with 24 bases lying between them. DNA for the CDR3: TGTGCCACCAGCCGGAGGGGAGCGGGCGACACGGGGAGCACAGATACGCAGTATTTT. The encoded protein is CATSRRGAGDTGSTDTQYF.

V usage is TRBV19 and J usage is TRBJ2-2, with no clear D. Germline CDR1 LNHDA, CDR2 SQIVND (reference sequence). The CDR3 loop spans 14 amino acids. V was cut by 6 bases and J by 4 bases, with 12 bases left in between. CDR3 sequence reads: CASRPRPSTGELFF. CDR3 DNA: TGTGCCAGTAGGCCGCGGCCGAGCACCGGGGAGCTGTTTTTT.

The chain recombines TRBV5-1 with TRBJ2-1; 12 nucleotides align to TRBD2. V was clipped by 2 bases and J by 2 bases; unmatched bases: 5. Looked up from germline, CDR1 is SGHRS and CDR2 is YFSETQ. The CDR3 spans 17 residues. The DNA of the CDR3 is TGCGCCAGCAGCTTTGGACTAGCGGGATTAACCTACAATGAGCAGTTCTTC. Amino acid sequence: CASSFGLAGLTYNEQFF.

This sequence joins TRBV27 and TRBJ1-2; 11 nucleotides align to TRBD1. Unmatched junction bases numbered 5, after V lost 9 bases and J lost 5 bases. CDR3 length equals 13 residues. Germline V gene data show CDR1 as MNHEY and CDR2 as SMNVEV (reference sequence). In DNA form, the CDR3 reads TGTGCCAGTGGACAGGGGGCCTCTTATGGCTACACCTTC. Translating gives CASGQGASYGYTF.

This clone was seen once. The rearrangement joins TRBV10-2 to TRBJ2-5; the D gene could be TRBD1 or TRBD2 (6 bases each). Germline V lookup: CDR1 WSHSY, CDR2 SAAADI. The CDR3 runs to 14 residues. V lost 5 bases, J lost 3 bases, and 13 bases lay in between. CDR3 DNA: TGCGCCAGCAGTAGGGACGGGGGCGAAGAGACCCAGTACTTC. The encoded protein is CASSRDGGEETQYF.

This clone was seen just once. V and J are TRBV2 and TRBJ2-7, with 15 positions matching TRBD2. V was pared by 6 bases and J by 6 bases, with 9 bases of the junction left unmatched. Germline CDR1 and CDR2: SNHLY and FYNNEI. This CDR3 has 16 residues. CDR3 region: CASSGLAGGPGLEQYF. CDR3 sequence (DNA): TGTGCCAGCAGCGGACTAGCGGGAGGGCCTGGCCTCGAGCAGTACTTC.

This sequence joins TRBV2 and TRBJ1-1; D perhaps matches TRBD1 (5 bases). Trimming shortened V by 6 bases and J by 1 base, and 15 bases separated the two germline ends. The CDR3 loop spans 15 amino acids. CDR1 and CDR2 (germline): SNHLY, FYNNEI. CDR3 sequence reads: CASSSRDGANTEAFF. CDR3 bases: TGTGCCAGCAGCTCCCGCGATGGGGCGAACACTGAAGCTTTCTTT.

The chain uses TRBV4-3 and TRBJ2-1; the D is unclear. The CDR3 extends over 14 amino acids. CDR1 and CDR2 (germline): LGHNA, YSLEER. V lost 0 bases and J 4 bases, leaving 7 bases between the germline ends. The CDR3 nucleotides are TGCGCCAGCAGCCAAGAGGGTCTTTACAATGAGCAGTTCTTC. Translating it yields CASSQEGLYNEQFF.

The chain carries TRBV19 and TRBJ1-1; 7 nucleotides agree with TRBD1. Losses at the gene ends were 2 bases for V and 1 base for J; bases not matched to a gene: 4. CDR1 is LNHDA and CDR2 is SQIVND in the germline V gene (reference sequence). The CDR3 consists of 15 residues. The DNA of the CDR3 is TGTGCCAGTAGTATACAGGGGGGCGCGAACACTGAAGCTTTCTTT. This encodes CASSIQGGANTEAFF.

The chain employs TRBV7-2 and TRBJ2-1; D is possibly TRBD2 (7 bases). Germline loops: CDR1 SGHTA, CDR2 FQGNSA. Deletions cut 1 base from V and 5 bases from J, with 18 bases between. The CDR3 totals 17 residues. The CDR3 bases are TGTGCCAGCAGCTTAGGGTGGGGGGGCTTTCTGCACAATGAGCAGTTCTTC. It yields the protein CASSLGWGGFLHNEQFF.

The CDR3, as DNA: TGTGCCAGCAGCTACCCGGGGCTAGCGGGAGGCGGGACCGGGGAGCTGTTTTTT. Translation: CASSYPGLAGGGTGELFF. This rearrangement joins TRBV11-2 to TRBJ2-2; 11 positions agree with TRBD2. The ends lost 4 bases at V and 5 bases at J; junction bases unmatched: 12. The CDR3 is 18 residues long. CDR1 and CDR2 from the germline V gene are SGHAT and FQNNGV. Full variable domain (outside the CDR3, taken from reference TRBV11-2 and TRBJ2-2): EAGVAQSPRYKIIEKRQSVAFWCNPISGHATLYWYQQILGQGPKLLIQFQNNGVVDDSQLPKDRFSAERLKGVDSTLKIQPAKLEDSAVYLCASSYPGLAGGGTGELFFGEGSRLTVL.

The genes are TRBV6-5 and TRBJ1-2; a weak D match, TRBD1 (5 bases). The germline V and J ends were trimmed by 2 bases and 5 bases, with 15 bases remaining between them. CDR1 is MNHEY, CDR2 SVGAGI, per germline. The CDR3 is 15 amino acids. In DNA, the CDR3 is TGTGCCAGCAGTTACGACAGAGAAGTTAATTATGGCTACACCTTC. It is translated as CASSYDREVNYGYTF.

J is TRBJ2-7 and V is TRBV28; either TRBD1 or TRBD2 may fit D (6 bases each). V was pared by 3 bases and J by 2 bases, with 11 bases between. Per the germline V gene, CDR1 is MDHEN and CDR2 is SYDVKM. CDR3 length: 14 amino acids. The CDR3 loop is CASSFLGGTYEQYF. The CDR3 DNA follows: TGTGCCAGCAGTTTCCTAGGGGGGACCTACGAGCAGTACTTC.

V gene TRBV11-1 combines with J gene TRBJ2-7; 14 bases are shared with TRBD2. Looked up from germline, CDR1 is SGHAT and CDR2 is FQDESV (reference sequence). CDR3 length: 15 amino acids. V dropped 5 bases and J dropped 6; count of bases not matched to a gene: 6. DNA of the CDR3: TGTGCCAGCAGCAGGGGACTAGCGGGAGTTCGCGAGCAGTACTTC. Amino acid sequence: CASSRGLAGVREQYF.

The chain links TRBV2 to TRBJ2-1; D might be TRBD1 or TRBD2, each matching 5 bases. Trimming took 7 bases from V and 4 from J, leaving 14 bases between them. The CDR3 has 14 residues. The germline V gene encodes CDR1 SNHLY and CDR2 FYNNEI. The chain's CDR3 is CASTPGTQYNEQFF. Written as DNA, the CDR3 is TGTGCCAGCACTCCCGGGACCCAGTACAATGAGCAGTTCTTC. Full variable domain (rest looked up from reference TRBV2 and TRBJ2-1): EPEVTQTPSHQVTQMGQEVILRCVPISNHLYFYWYRQILGQKVEFLVSFYNNEISEKSEIFDDQFSVERPDGSNFTLKIRSTKLEDSAMYFCASTPGTQYNEQFFGPGTRLTVL.